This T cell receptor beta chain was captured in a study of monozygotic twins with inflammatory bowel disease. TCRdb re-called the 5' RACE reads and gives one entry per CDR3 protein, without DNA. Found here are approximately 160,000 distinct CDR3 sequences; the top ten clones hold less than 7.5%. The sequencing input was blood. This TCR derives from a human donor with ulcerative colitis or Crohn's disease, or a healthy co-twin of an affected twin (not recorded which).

Here the CDR3 reads CASSPGYRGLETQYF. The chain carries TRBV6-2 or TRBV6-3 and TRBJ2-5; TCRdb indicates TRBD1, and absent DNA this call remains unverified. Germline V gives CDR1 MNHEY, CDR2 SVGEGT. This CDR3 has 15 amino acids.